This is a list of T cell receptor beta chains from one sample in a study of blood T cell repertoires in COVID-19. The table came from immunoSEQ multiplex PCR; TCRdb's copy has only in-frame clones and leaves some out. Counted here are tens of thousands of clones, approximately 73% occurring once; the ten biggest clones make up about 15%. Sample: peripheral blood. These receptors came from a man aged 60 to 69 with COVID-19, enrolled during active disease. CDR3s include the opening cysteine and the closing phenylalanine or tryptophan. D genes are given only for firm matches. Expanded clones get a size class; other rows say once, few or many, or leave the size out.

j_gene: TRBJ2-1
d_gene: TRBD2
v_gene: TRBV19
abundance: .
CDR3aa: CASRGLGRNEQFF
CDR3nt: TGTGCCAGTAGGGGACTAGGGAGGAATGAGCAGTTCTTC

j_gene: TRBJ2-6
d_gene: TRBD1
v_gene: TRBV4-2
abundance: once
CDR3aa: CASSPGTGGGGANVLTF
CDR3nt: TGTGCCAGCAGCCCCGGGACAGGGGGCGGTGGGGCCAACGTCCTGACTTTC

j_gene: TRBJ2-4
d_gene: .
v_gene: TRBV2
abundance: .
CDR3aa: CASSGDSIAKNIQYF
CDR3nt: TGTGCCAGCAGCGGAGACAGTATAGCCAAAAACATTCAGTACTTC

j_gene: TRBJ2-5
d_gene: TRBD2
v_gene: TRBV3-1/TRBV3-2
abundance: .
CDR3aa: CASSQRPSGGARGETQYF
CDR3nt: TGTGCCAGCAGCCAACGTCCTAGCGGGGGGGCTCGAGGAGAGACCCAGTACTTC

j_gene: TRBJ1-2
d_gene: TRBD1
v_gene: TRBV3-1/TRBV3-2
abundance: .
CDR3aa: CASSQVAGGSPNYGYTF
CDR3nt: TGTGCCAGCAGCCAAGTCGCAGGGGGAAGCCCAAACTATGGCTACACCTTC

j_gene: TRBJ2-5
d_gene: TRBD1
v_gene: TRBV5-4
abundance: .
CDR3aa: CASSYRGAETQYF
CDR3nt: TGTGCCAGCAGCTACAGGGGGGCGGAGACCCAGTACTTC

j_gene: TRBJ1-4
d_gene: .
v_gene: TRBV5-5
abundance: .
CDR3aa: CASSRGANEKLFF
CDR3nt: TGTGCCAGCTCCAGGGGCGCTAATGAAAAACTGTTTTTT

j_gene: TRBJ2-2
d_gene: .
v_gene: TRBV11-2
abundance: once
CDR3aa: CASSRSLTGNTGELFF
CDR3nt: TGTGCCAGCAGCCGTTCTTTGACAGGCAACACCGGGGAGCTGTTTTTT

j_gene: TRBJ2-4
d_gene: .
v_gene: TRBV21-1
abundance: .
CDR3aa: CASSEETGPFPKNIQYF
CDR3nt: TGTGCCAGCAGCGAAGAAACAGGGCCCTTCCCCAAAAACATTCAGTACTTC

j_gene: TRBJ2-7
d_gene: .
v_gene: TRBV4-1
abundance: .
CDR3aa: CASSHASGAGWSSYEQYF
CDR3nt: TGCGCCAGCAGCCACGCCTCGGGCGCGGGTTGGAGCTCCTACGAGCAGTACTTC

j_gene: TRBJ2-1
d_gene: TRBD1
v_gene: TRBV11-2
abundance: .
CDR3aa: CASSLSGGPYNEQFF
CDR3nt: TGTGCCAGCAGCTTATCAGGGGGTCCCTACAATGAGCAGTTCTTC

j_gene: TRBJ1-2
d_gene: TRBD1
v_gene: TRBV27
abundance: .
CDR3aa: CASSRQGDRHLYGYTF
CDR3nt: TGTGCCAGCAGTCGACAGGGGGACCGCCACCTCTATGGCTACACCTTC

j_gene: TRBJ1-4
d_gene: .
v_gene: TRBV28
abundance: few
CDR3aa: CASTPPGGNEKLFF
CDR3nt: TGTGCCAGCACCCCCCCGGGGGGAAATGAAAAACTGTTTTTT

j_gene: TRBJ1-5
d_gene: .
v_gene: TRBV28
abundance: few
CDR3aa: CASSLGGGHLSNQPQHF
CDR3nt: TGTGCCAGCAGTTTAGGTGGGGGACACCTTAGCAATCAGCCCCAGCATTTT

j_gene: TRBJ1-1
d_gene: .
v_gene: TRBV19
abundance: .
CDR3aa: CASSIRGVSRNEAFF
CDR3nt: TGTGCCAGTAGTATACGGGGGGTTTCACGGAACGAAGCTTTCTTT

j_gene: TRBJ2-7
d_gene: TRBD2
v_gene: TRBV19
abundance: .
CDR3aa: CASSPGTSGTYEQYF
CDR3nt: TGTGCCAGTAGTCCCGGGACTAGCGGGACCTACGAGCAGTACTTC

j_gene: TRBJ1-2
d_gene: .
v_gene: TRBV5-6
abundance: few
CDR3aa: CASRSRGNYGYTF
CDR3nt: TGTGCCAGCAGGAGCCGGGGGAACTATGGCTACACCTTC

j_gene: TRBJ2-7
d_gene: .
v_gene: TRBV28
abundance: .
CDR3aa: CASSLKGVYEQYF
CDR3nt: TGTGCCAGCAGTTTGAAGGGGGTCTACGAGCAGTACTTC

j_gene: TRBJ1-2
d_gene: TRBD1
v_gene: TRBV7-3
abundance: once
CDR3aa: CASSLIPGTGYGYTF
CDR3nt: TGTGCCAGCAGCTTAATTCCCGGGACAGGGTATGGCTACACCTTC

j_gene: TRBJ1-5
d_gene: .
v_gene: TRBV12-5
abundance: few
CDR3aa: CASGLNRGNQPQHF
CDR3nt: TGTGCTAGTGGCCTCAACAGGGGCAATCAGCCCCAGCATTTT

j_gene: TRBJ1-1
d_gene: .
v_gene: TRBV11-2
abundance: .
CDR3aa: CASSRRGDTEAFF
CDR3nt: TGTGCCAGCAGCCGCAGGGGAGACACTGAAGCTTTCTTT

j_gene: TRBJ2-1
d_gene: .
v_gene: TRBV11-2
abundance: .
CDR3aa: CASSFPGVNEQFF
CDR3nt: TGTGCCAGCAGCTTTCCGGGAGTCAATGAGCAGTTCTTC

j_gene: TRBJ2-7
d_gene: .
v_gene: TRBV2
abundance: .
CDR3aa: CASSAGLGSYEQYF
CDR3nt: TGTGCCAGCAGCGCAGGGTTGGGCTCCTACGAGCAGTACTTC

j_gene: TRBJ2-3
d_gene: TRBD2
v_gene: TRBV19
abundance: .
CDR3aa: CASSMLTSGSTDTQYF
CDR3nt: TGTGCCAGTAGTATGTTAACTAGCGGTAGCACAGATACGCAGTATTTT

j_gene: TRBJ2-7
d_gene: .
v_gene: TRBV19
abundance: .
CDR3aa: CASSIDHYAVAYEQYF
CDR3nt: TGTGCCAGTAGTATAGATCACTACGCCGTGGCCTACGAGCAGTACTTC

j_gene: TRBJ1-6
d_gene: .
v_gene: TRBV15
abundance: many
CDR3aa: CATSRGGFYNSPLHF
CDR3nt: TGTGCCACCAGCAGAGGAGGGTTCTACAATTCACCCCTCCACTTT

j_gene: TRBJ2-3
d_gene: TRBD1
v_gene: TRBV7-3
abundance: .
CDR3aa: CASSYRDRVTDTQYF
CDR3nt: TGTGCCAGCAGCTACCGGGACAGGGTAACAGATACGCAGTATTTT

j_gene: TRBJ2-7
d_gene: TRBD2
v_gene: TRBV3-1/TRBV3-2
abundance: .
CDR3aa: CASSSRASGIYEQYF
CDR3nt: TGTGCCAGCAGCTCGCGGGCTAGCGGGATCTACGAGCAGTACTTC

j_gene: TRBJ2-7
d_gene: .
v_gene: TRBV25-1
abundance: .
CDR3aa: CASYEQYF
CDR3nt: TGTGCCTCTTACGAGCAGTACTTC

j_gene: TRBJ2-7
d_gene: .
v_gene: TRBV9
abundance: .
CDR3aa: CASSVASGRYEQYF
CDR3nt: TGTGCCAGCAGCGTAGCTTCAGGGCGGTACGAGCAGTACTTC

j_gene: TRBJ2-3
d_gene: TRBD1
v_gene: TRBV24-1
abundance: .
CDR3aa: CATSDPHRRQGSTDTQYF
CDR3nt: TGTGCCACCAGTGATCCTCATCGGAGACAGGGATCGACAGATACGCAGTATTTT

j_gene: TRBJ2-1
d_gene: .
v_gene: TRBV18
abundance: once
CDR3aa: CASSRPSGGDYNEQFF
CDR3nt: TGTGCCAGCTCACGCCCCTCCGGCGGGGACTACAATGAGCAGTTCTTC

j_gene: TRBJ1-1
d_gene: TRBD1
v_gene: TRBV6-6
abundance: .
CDR3aa: CASSISGGRRTEAFF
CDR3nt: TGTGCCAGCAGTATCTCAGGGGGTAGGAGGACTGAAGCTTTCTTT

j_gene: TRBJ1-2
d_gene: .
v_gene: TRBV6-5
abundance: .
CDR3aa: CASSSFPYGYTF
CDR3nt: TGTGCCAGCAGTTCCTTTCCCTATGGCTACACCTTC

j_gene: TRBJ2-2
d_gene: .
v_gene: TRBV29-1
abundance: .
CDR3aa: CSVSSGDTGELFF
CDR3nt: TGCAGCGTTTCGTCAGGGGACACCGGGGAGCTGTTTTTT

j_gene: TRBJ2-1
d_gene: TRBD1
v_gene: TRBV10-2
abundance: .
CDR3aa: CASSGQGLRNEQFF
CDR3nt: TGCGCCAGCAGCGGACAGGGGCTTAGGAATGAGCAGTTCTTC

j_gene: TRBJ1-5
d_gene: .
v_gene: TRBV7-2
abundance: .
CDR3aa: CASSLGGLRRKGNQPQHF
CDR3nt: TGTGCCAGCAGCTTAGGCGGCCTTCGTCGGAAAGGCAATCAGCCCCAGCATTTT

j_gene: TRBJ2-7
d_gene: TRBD1
v_gene: TRBV2
abundance: .
CDR3aa: CASSARQGGSEQYF
CDR3nt: TGTGCCAGCAGTGCCCGACAGGGGGGTAGCGAGCAGTACTTC

j_gene: TRBJ2-5
d_gene: .
v_gene: TRBV5-5
abundance: .
CDR3aa: CASSFAETQYF
CDR3nt: TGTGCCAGCAGCTTTGCGGAGACCCAGTACTTC

j_gene: TRBJ1-1
d_gene: TRBD1
v_gene: TRBV5-5
abundance: .
CDR3aa: CASSLQGANTEAFF
CDR3nt: TGTGCCAGCAGCTTGCAGGGGGCCAACACTGAAGCTTTCTTT

j_gene: TRBJ2-3
d_gene: TRBD2
v_gene: TRBV2
abundance: .
CDR3aa: CASSRNGLAGDTQYF
CDR3nt: TGTGCCAGCAGTAGAAACGGACTAGCGGGGGATACGCAGTATTTT

j_gene: TRBJ1-3
d_gene: .
v_gene: TRBV12-5
abundance: .
CDR3aa: CASGPWERAERNTIYF
CDR3nt: TGTGCTAGTGGACCCTGGGAGCGGGCAGAAAGAAACACCATATATTTT

j_gene: TRBJ2-1
d_gene: .
v_gene: TRBV7-3
abundance: .
CDR3aa: CASSSGLGNEQFF
CDR3nt: TGTGCCAGCAGCTCTGGACTGGGCAATGAGCAGTTCTTC

j_gene: TRBJ1-6
d_gene: .
v_gene: TRBV11-3
abundance: few
CDR3aa: CASSFTTGAYNSPLHF
CDR3nt: TGTGCCAGCAGCTTCACAACGGGGGCCTATAATTCACCCCTCCACTTT

j_gene: TRBJ1-2
d_gene: .
v_gene: TRBV5-4
abundance: .
CDR3aa: CASSFNRNYGYTF
CDR3nt: TGTGCCAGCAGCTTCAACAGGAACTATGGCTACACCTTC

j_gene: TRBJ1-1
d_gene: .
v_gene: TRBV9
abundance: .
CDR3aa: CASSPQAGVHTEAFF
CDR3nt: TGTGCCAGCAGCCCCCAAGCCGGGGTCCATACTGAAGCTTTCTTT

j_gene: TRBJ1-3
d_gene: TRBD1
v_gene: TRBV9
abundance: .
CDR3aa: CASSAGQGYSGNTIYF
CDR3nt: TGTGCCAGCAGCGCCGGACAGGGATACTCTGGAAACACCATATATTTT

j_gene: TRBJ2-3
d_gene: TRBD2
v_gene: TRBV24-1
abundance: .
CDR3aa: CATSDSWTSGSTDTQYF
CDR3nt: TGTGCCACCAGTGACTCCTGGACTAGCGGGAGCACAGATACGCAGTATTTT

j_gene: TRBJ1-2
d_gene: TRBD1
v_gene: TRBV2
abundance: .
CDR3aa: CASSEQGVGYGYTF
CDR3nt: TGTGCCAGCAGTGAACAGGGGGTGGGCTATGGCTACACCTTC

j_gene: TRBJ2-3
d_gene: .
v_gene: TRBV6-5
abundance: .
CDR3aa: CASSLEEGSTDTQYF
CDR3nt: TGTGCCAGCAGTTTGGAGGAAGGAAGCACAGATACGCAGTATTTT

j_gene: TRBJ2-5
d_gene: TRBD2
v_gene: TRBV10-1
abundance: once
CDR3aa: CASSRTSWETQYF
CDR3nt: TGCGCCAGCAGTCGGACTAGCTGGGAGACCCAGTACTTC